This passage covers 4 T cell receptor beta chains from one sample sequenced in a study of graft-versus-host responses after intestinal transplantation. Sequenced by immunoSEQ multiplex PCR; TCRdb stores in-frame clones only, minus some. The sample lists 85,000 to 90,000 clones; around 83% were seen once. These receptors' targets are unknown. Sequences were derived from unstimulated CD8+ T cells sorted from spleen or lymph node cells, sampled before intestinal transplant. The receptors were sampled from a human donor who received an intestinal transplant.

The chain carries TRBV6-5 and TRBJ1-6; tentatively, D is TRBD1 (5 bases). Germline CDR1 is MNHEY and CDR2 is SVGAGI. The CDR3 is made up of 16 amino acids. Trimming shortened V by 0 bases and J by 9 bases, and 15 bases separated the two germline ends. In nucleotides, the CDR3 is TGTGCCAGCAGTTACTCGACGATGGACAAAAGTTCACCCCTCCACTTT. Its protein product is CASSYSTMDKSSPLHF.

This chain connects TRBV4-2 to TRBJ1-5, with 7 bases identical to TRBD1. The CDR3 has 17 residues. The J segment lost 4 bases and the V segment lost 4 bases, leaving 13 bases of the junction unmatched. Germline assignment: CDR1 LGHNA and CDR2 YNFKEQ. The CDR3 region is CASSPEGGQAINQPQHF. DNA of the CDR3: TGTGCCAGCAGCCCGGAGGGAGGACAGGCAATAAATCAGCCCCAGCATTTT.

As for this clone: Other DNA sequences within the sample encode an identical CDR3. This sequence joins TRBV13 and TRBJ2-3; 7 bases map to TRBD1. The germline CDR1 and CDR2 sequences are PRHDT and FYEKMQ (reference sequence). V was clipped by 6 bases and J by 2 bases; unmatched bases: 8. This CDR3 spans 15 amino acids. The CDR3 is CASSYGDSSTDTQYF. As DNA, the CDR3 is TGTGCCAGCAGTTACGGGGACAGTTCCACAGATACGCAGTATTTT.

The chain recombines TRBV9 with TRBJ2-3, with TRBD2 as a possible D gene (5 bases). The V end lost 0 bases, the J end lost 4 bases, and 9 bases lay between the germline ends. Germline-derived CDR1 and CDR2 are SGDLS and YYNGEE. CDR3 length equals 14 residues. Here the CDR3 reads CASSVGGSPDTQYF. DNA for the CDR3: TGTGCCAGCAGCGTAGGAGGGTCTCCAGATACGCAGTATTTT.